This TCR beta chain was profiled in a study of T cell responses to AZD1222 COVID-19 vaccine. Germline V gene data show CDR1 as SGHRS and CDR2 as YFSETQ. The V end was cut by 4 bases, the J end by 5 bases, with 15 bases between. This CDR3 spans 14 amino acids. Clones were sequenced by immunoSEQ multiplex PCR, and TCRdb holds only the in-frame ones, with some missing. The table lists 120,000 or so clones, around 90% of them singletons. This material consisted of peripheral blood, taken 28 days after the second AZD1222 dose. This receptor was obtained from an adult who received the AZD1222 COVID-19 vaccine. The chain is built from TRBV5-1 and TRBJ1-1; D possibly corresponds to TRBD1 (5 bases). The CDR3 DNA is TGCGCCAGCAGCAAAGGGACCCAATCTACTGAAGCTTTCTTT. Its protein product is CASSKGTQSTEAFF.